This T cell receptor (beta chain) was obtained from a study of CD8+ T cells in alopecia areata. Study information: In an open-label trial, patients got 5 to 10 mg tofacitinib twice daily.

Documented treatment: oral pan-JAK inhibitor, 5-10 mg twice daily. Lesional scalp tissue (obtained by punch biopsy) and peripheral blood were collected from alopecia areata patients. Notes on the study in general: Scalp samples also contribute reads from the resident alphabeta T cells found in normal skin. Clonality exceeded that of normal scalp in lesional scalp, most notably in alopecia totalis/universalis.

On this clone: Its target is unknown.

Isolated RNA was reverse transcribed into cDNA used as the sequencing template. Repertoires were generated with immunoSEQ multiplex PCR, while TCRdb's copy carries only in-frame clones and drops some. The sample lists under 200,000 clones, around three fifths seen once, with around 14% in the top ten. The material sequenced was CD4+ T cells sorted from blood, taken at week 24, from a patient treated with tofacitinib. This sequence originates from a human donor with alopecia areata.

The CDR3 bases are TGCGCCAGCAGCCGGGGGGGCCGGGAGACCCAGTACTTC. The encoded protein is CASSRGGRETQYF. V is TRBV4-1 and J is TRBJ2-5; D is possibly TRBD2 (7 bases). The germline CDR1 and CDR2 sequences are MGHRA and YSYEKL. The V gene lost 4 bases and the J gene lost 5 bases, with 11 bases spanning the gap. The CDR3 length is 13 residues.